This TCR beta chain was profiled in a study of neurological immune-mediated disorders (dated by TCRdb to about 2019). Concerning the study at large: Using UMI-based sequencing, the study compared peripheral blood TCR-beta repertoires from patients with HTLV-I-associated myelopathy (HAM/TSP), patients with multiple sclerosis, and healthy controls. The cohort included 68 subjects: approximately 14 with HAM/TSP, about 35 with multiple sclerosis, and around 20 healthy controls. Each longitudinal HAM/TSP and healthy donor was sampled at 3 time-points spaced at about 3-40 month intervals. Longitudinal samples, technical triplicates and paired sorted CD4+ and CD8+ T-cell subsets, alongside PBMC samples, were included among the 106 TCR-beta libraries. Findings and caveats that apply to the study as a whole: The highest TCR clonal expansion was observed in HAM/TSP patients, whereas the lowest was observed in MS patients, even when compared with healthy controls. No identical CDR3 amino acid sequences were found to be shared among expanded clones across subjects, suggesting that TCR-beta repertoires were private in all groups.

This clonotype was observed many times. This clone's antigen is unknown. No quality values exist for individual bases; no much larger clone is one base distant. The CDR3 holds 15 amino acids from the cysteine to the phenylalanine. CDR3 DNA only is kept here, 45 bases in frame from base 1. V and J lose 5 bases and 0 bases, and a span of 13 bases separates them. CDR1 and CDR2 were assigned from the germline V gene as SGHAT and FQNNGV. Taken with the paper, the label for time point translates to: longitudinal time-point 1 (baseline). Blood bank volunteers in Maryland, USA served as the healthy controls. For unsorted PBMC libraries, 2 million PBMCs were used after storage in RNAlater at -80 degrees C until RNA extraction. PBMCs were separated from peripheral blood using Ficoll-Hypaque density gradient centrifugation and then cryopreserved in liquid nitrogen. cDNA synthesis used template-switch 5'RACE with a primer carrying a 10-nucleotide random unique molecular identifier tagging each TCR transcript. Every sequencing run covered 15-18 subjects and yielded more than 170 million TCR-beta sequences. The RNeasy kit was used to extract total RNA. The KAPA Real-time Library Amplification kit was used to amplify TCR-beta VDJ regions with primers for the TCR constant region and the 5'RACE anchor. A first PCR added sample indexes and Illumina adaptors, and a second PCR then raised library yield. After Ampure bead purification, the roughly 650 bp TCR product was size-selected on a 2% E-gel SizeSelection system. Library quality was checked on a Bioanalyzer, concentration was measured with Qubit, and libraries were quantified with the Kapa Library Quantification kit before pooling. An Illumina HiSeq 2500 was used to sequence the libraries paired-end at 2 x 150 bp. To increase sequence diversity, about 24-32% phiX was spiked into each library pool. The published analysis was carried out like this. Quality-filtered reads were processed with the UMI-based MiGEC pipeline, which removed over 75% of raw TCR sequences during error correction. IMGT germline references were used for aligning VDJ genes, and each clonotype was defined as a unique CDR3 amino acid sequence together with its V-J genes. Clonal expansion, Shannon diversity and CDR3 relatedness (CalcPairwiseDistances, ClusterSamples) were evaluated with VDJtools, and phylogenetic trees were built with CLCbio workbench. A clone was classed as expanded if it had 8 or more unique UMIs, a cutoff based on coefficient-of-variation modelling across technical triplicates. TCRdb itself trimmed the public reads at Q25 with fastp, ran MiXCR and retained productive beta chains. When rows share a CDR3 protein, they turn into one entry using the most common DNA and genes. Clone size and V and J calls follow TCRdb, not the original study. The sample table holds about 50,000 distinct CDR3 sequences, of which over 8% were seen once. About 1.5% of the sample lies in the top ten.

The receptor comes from a woman between 35 and 50 years old in good health. What was sequenced was PBMCs. The sequence links TRBV11-2 to TRBJ1-1; the D gene cannot be named for sure. The CDR3 region reads CASSNSDNMNTEAFF. Read as DNA, the sequence is TGTGCCAGCAGCAACAGTGACAACATGAACACTGAAGCTTTCTTT. Reference TRBV11-2 and TRBJ1-1 proteins supply the regions before and after the CDR3; the full variable domain is: EAGVAQSPRYKIIEKRQSVAFWCNPISGHATLYWYQQILGQGPKLLIQFQNNGVVDDSQLPKDRFSAERLKGVDSTLKIQPAKLEDSAVYLCASSNSDNMNTEAFFGQGTRLTVV.